Here is one T cell receptor beta chain with its context. Its antigen is unidentified. This entry belongs to a study of cytomegalovirus exposure and HLA in healthy donors. Study context: Previous work identified roughly 120 million unique TCR beta sequences from about 179 million T cells.

PCR primers comprised 60 Vbeta and 13 Jbeta primers. The repertoire was sequenced with immunoSEQ multiplex PCR; TCRdb's copy has only in-frame clones and lacks some. The data show around 80,000 clones, nearly 80% seen once. Nominally healthy donors provided the samples, though records likely missed some immune exposures. Study conclusions and caveats: TCR beta chains numbering roughly 150 were designated cytomegalovirus-associated. More clonal expansion characterized HLA-associated TCR beta chains than equally common others in a later analysis.

The sequence was collected from a female donor in good health and CMV-seronegative. Sequencing was performed on PBMCs.

The CDR3 DNA follows: TGCGCCAGCAGCGCTACTAGCGGGAGGGCCTCCAATGAGCAGTTCTTC. Translating gives CASSATSGRASNEQFF. The chain employs TRBV5-1 and TRBJ2-1, with 13 bases lining up with TRBD2. The V and J ends lost 4 bases and 6 bases, in that order; junction bases with no gene match: 7. The germline gives CDR1 SGHRS, CDR2 YFSETQ. The CDR3 extends over 16 amino acids.